A single sample is the source of the 16 T cell receptor beta chains below, sequenced in a study of blood T cell repertoires in COVID-19 (dated by TCRdb to the early 2020s). Library prep was done by the immunoSEQ multiplex PCR assay. The immuneACCESS repertoire file appears here via TCRdb, limited to in-frame rearrangements. These files lack a portion of the clones; in checked studies, under half of the deficit traces to unresolved V genes, and the cause of the others is not known. Present in this sample are about 260,000 clones, approximately 81% of which were seen just once. Of the sample, under 5% is held by the ten largest clones. Sequences were obtained from peripheral blood. The receptors shown here come from a man between 60 and 75 years old with acute or convalescent COVID-19.

This chain joins TRBV12-3 or TRBV12-4 and TRBJ2-7; the D gene is possibly TRBD1 (6 bases). The CDR3 extends over 12 amino acids. With 6 bases removed from V and 4 bases from J, the gap between germline ends came to 10 bases. The chain's CDR3 is CASSKQGYEQYF. CDR3 in DNA: TGTGCCAGCAGCAAACAGGGATACGAGCAGTACTTC.

This clone occurred a few times. The chain couples TRBV30 to TRBJ1-3; the D gene is possibly TRBD1 (6 bases). The V end lost 4 bases, the J end lost 3 bases, and 7 bases lay between the germline ends. CDR3 length: 12 residues. Germline V CDR1 and CDR2: GTSNPN, SVGIG (reference sequence). This CDR3 is CAWKGVGNTIYF. CDR3 DNA: TGTGCCTGGAAGGGGGTTGGAAACACCATATATTTT.

V is TRBV7-3 and J is TRBJ2-5; D gene unclear. Trimming cost V 0 bases and J 1 base, with 6 bases left between them. CDR3 length equals 14 residues. Looked up from germline, CDR1 is SGHTA and CDR2 is FQGTGA. The CDR3 reads CASSLTGVQETQYF. The CDR3, as DNA: TGTGCCAGCAGCTTAACGGGCGTCCAAGAGACCCAGTACTTC.

As DNA, the CDR3 is TGTGCCAGCAGCTTAGAGGGGCCTCGGGATACGCAGTATTTT. Translating it yields CASSLEGPRDTQYF. The chain carries TRBV11-2 and TRBJ2-3; possibly TRBD1 for D (5 bases). Germline V gene lookup returns CDR1 SGHAT and CDR2 FQNNGV. Trimming stripped 0 bases from V and 6 bases from J, with 10 bases between. There are 14 residues in the CDR3.

The V gene is TRBV5-5, the J gene TRBJ1-5; possibly TRBD1 for D (6 bases). V gave up 4 bases and J gave up 11 bases, with 19 bases separating them. This CDR3 has 14 amino acids. CDR1 and CDR2 from the germline V gene are SGHKS and YYEKEE (reference sequence). CDR3 in amino acids: CASSPGGAGVTQHF. The CDR3, as DNA: TGTGCCAGCAGCCCCGGGGGCGCGGGGGTAACCCAGCATTTT.

This chain connects TRBV2 to TRBJ2-5; tentative D call: TRBD2 (6 bases). The CDR3 totals 14 residues. Germline values: CDR1 SNHLY, CDR2 FYNNEI. Trimming removed 4 bases from V and 7 bases from J, with 16 bases in between. The CDR3 is CASSGGLQRGTQYF. CDR3 DNA: TGTGCCAGCAGTGGGGGACTCCAAAGGGGGACCCAGTACTTC.

The chain recombines TRBV3-1 (or the pseudogene TRBV3-2) with TRBJ2-7; TRBD1 agrees at 9 bases. The V and J ends lost 1 base and 4 bases, in that order; junction bases with no gene match: 5. Germline loops: CDR1 LGHDT, CDR2 YNNKEL (reference sequence). The CDR3 extends over 15 amino acids. In DNA form, the CDR3 reads TGTGCCAGCAGCCAAGCGGGACAGGGACGGTACGAGCAGTACTTC. This gives the protein CASSQAGQGRYEQYF.

This chain joins TRBV5-8 and TRBJ2-7; 13 nucleotides match TRBD2. The CDR3 is 18 amino acids. V was pared by 0 bases and J by 2 bases, with 8 bases of the junction left unmatched. Germline CDR1 and CDR2: SGHTS and YDEGEE. The CDR3 here is CASSLGLAGGPQPYEQYF. CDR3 DNA: TGTGCCAGCAGCTTGGGACTAGCGGGAGGTCCTCAGCCCTACGAGCAGTACTTC.

This sequence joins TRBV11-3 and TRBJ2-2; D may be TRBD2 (7 bases). This CDR3 contains 17 residues. Trimming removed 3 bases from V and 3 bases from J, with 17 bases in between. Germline V gene data show CDR1 as SGHNT and CDR2 as YENEEA. CDR3 in DNA: TGTGCCAGCAGCTTGAGGTACAGGGCGGGGGACACCGGGGAGCTGTTTTTT. Translation: CASSLRYRAGDTGELFF.

This chain links TRBV28 with TRBJ1-1; D is perhaps TRBD1 (5 bases). In germline, CDR1 is MDHEN, CDR2 SYDVKM. Trimming cost V 2 bases and J 6 bases, with 10 bases left between them. The CDR3 extends over 13 amino acids. Written as DNA, the CDR3 is TGTGCCAGCAGTTTACGGACATACGCTGAAGCTTTCTTT. Translated: CASSLRTYAEAFF.

The chain combines TRBV24-1 with TRBJ2-3; the match to TRBD1 covers 7 bases. V lost 9 bases to trimming and J lost 2 bases; unmatched junction nucleotides: 7. Germline assignment: CDR1 KGHDR and CDR2 SFDVKD. This CDR3 is 14 amino acids long. The CDR3 DNA reads TGTGCCACCTCTCTTGGACAGGCCACAGATACGCAGTATTTT. Amino acid sequence: CATSLGQATDTQYF.

This sequence joins TRBV12-5 and TRBJ2-1; 7 bases are shared with TRBD2. CDR1 and CDR2 (germline): LGHNT, FRNRAP. CDR3 size: 13 residues. With 2 bases clipped from V and 9 bases from J, the junction kept 4 bases outside the gene matches. The CDR3 here is CASGLSGGGEQFF. The DNA for the CDR3 is TGTGCTAGTGGTTTGTCGGGAGGAGGTGAGCAGTTCTTC.

The genes are TRBV7-6 and TRBJ2-6, with D unresolved. Germline V gives CDR1 SGHVS, CDR2 FNYEAQ. This CDR3 is built from 15 residues. Trimming removed 3 bases at V and 0 bases at J, with 6 bases between. Here the CDR3 reads CASSFPYSGANVLTF. The DNA for the CDR3 is TGTGCCAGCAGCTTCCCTTACTCTGGGGCCAACGTCCTGACTTTC.

This chain links TRBV6-5 with TRBJ2-1; 7 bases line up with TRBD2. The J segment lost 7 bases and the V segment lost 5 bases, leaving 8 bases of the junction unmatched. The CDR3 has 14 amino acids. CDR1 and CDR2 from the germline V gene are MNHEY and SVGAGI. CDR3 DNA: TGTGCCAGCAGTCCCCGGGGAGGGGTGAATGAGCAGTTCTTC. As protein: CASSPRGGVNEQFF.

The V call is TRBV12-5, the J call TRBJ2-1; 15 bases are a match to TRBD2. Germline-derived CDR1 and CDR2 are LGHNT and FRNRAP. There are 18 residues in the CDR3. V trimming: 7 bases; J trimming: 6 bases; junction bases outside the gene matches: 13. CDR3 DNA sequence: TGTGCTAGTGCCTTGACCGGGACTAGCGGGAGGTTAGCCAATGAGCAGTTCTTC. Protein sequence: CASALTGTSGRLANEQFF.

The chain carries TRBV3-1 (or the pseudogene TRBV3-2) and TRBJ2-7, with 7 bases lining up with TRBD2. CDR3 length: 15 amino acids. In germline, CDR1 is LGHDT, CDR2 YNNKEL (reference sequence). After removal of 1 base from V and 4 bases from J, the junction contained 7 bases not matched to a gene. CDR3 DNA: TGTGCCAGCAGCCAAGTAGCGGAGCGGGGTTACGAGCAGTACTTC. Its protein is CASSQVAERGYEQYF.